This entry is about one T cell receptor (beta chain). This entry is derived from a study of blood T cell repertoires in COVID-19. As for the study in general: Some COVID-19 samples were acute and others convalescent; all came from the United States, Italy and Spain.

This CDR3 has 13 amino acids. Germline-derived CDR1 and CDR2 are KGHSH and LQKENI. Trimming removed 0 bases from V and 9 bases from J; junction bases left unmatched: 2. Per the study methods: Estimated nucleated cell counts came from reference gene primer amplification. Clones were read by immunoSEQ multiplex PCR, and TCRdb kept only the in-frame ones, dropping some. That table furnishes V, J and clone size, whereas the DNA furnished D and trimming. This table holds approximately 300,000 clones, roughly 90% found once. The chain joins TRBV18 to TRBJ1-5; TRBD1 matches at 7 bases. This sequence originates from a man aged 18 to 29 who had recovered from COVID-19. Sequencing was done on a sample of peripheral blood. The CDR3, as DNA: TGTGCCAGCTCACCACCCAGGGGGTGGCCCCAGCATTTT. Residues: CASSPPRGWPQHF. The whole variable domain, filled in from reference TRBV18 and TRBJ1-5, reads NAGVMQNPRHLVRRRGQEARLRCSPMKGHSHVYWYRQLPEEGLKFMVYLQKENIIDESGMPKERFSAEFPKEGPSILRIQQVVRGDSAAYFCASSPPRGWPQHFGDGTRLSIL.